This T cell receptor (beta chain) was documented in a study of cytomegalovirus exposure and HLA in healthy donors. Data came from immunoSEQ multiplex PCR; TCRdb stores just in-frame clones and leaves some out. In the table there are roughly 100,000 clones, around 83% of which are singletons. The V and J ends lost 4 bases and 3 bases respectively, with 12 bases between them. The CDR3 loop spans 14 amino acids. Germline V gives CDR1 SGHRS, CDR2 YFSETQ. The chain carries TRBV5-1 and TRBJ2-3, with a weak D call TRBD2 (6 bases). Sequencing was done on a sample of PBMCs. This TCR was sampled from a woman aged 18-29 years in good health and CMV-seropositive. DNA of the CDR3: TGCGCCAGCAGCCCCCCCGGGGGAACAGATACGCAGTATTTT. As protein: CASSPPGGTDTQYF.